The rows below give T cell receptor beta chains drawn from one sample of a study of response to subunit inactivated influenza vaccine. TCRdb independently ran MiXCR on the RT-PCR reads; one entry per CDR3 protein. The data show about 650,000 distinct CDR3 sequences, around 15% seen once. Source: PBMCs from blood, taken 14 days before vaccination. These receptors originate from a man in his forties or fifties who received an inactivated influenza vaccine. Each CDR3 is given with its conserved first and last residue. Fields, in order: J gene, V gene, clone size, D gene, CDR3 DNA, CDR3 protein. D genes are given only for firm matches. Clone size, where shown, is once, few, many, or a class for clones that have expanded.

TRBJ2-6,TRBV5-1,many,.,TGCGCCAGCAGCTTGCCGGGCAGGGCTGGGGCCAACGTCCTGACTTTC,CASSLPGRAGANVLTF
TRBJ2-7,TRBV20-1,few,.,TGCAGTGCTAGAGTAACAGGATCCTCCTACGAGCAGTACTTC,CSARVTGSSYEQYF
TRBJ2-3,TRBV20-1,.,TRBD2,TGCAGTGCTAGCGGTGGACTAGCGGGAGGCCCAGATACGCAGTATTTT,CSASGGLAGGPDTQYF
TRBJ2-5,TRBV5-1,.,TRBD2,TGCGCCAGCAGCCTGGGGCGGGGACTAATCCAAGAGACCCAGTACTTC,CASSLGRGLIQETQYF
TRBJ2-7,TRBV7-2,few,TRBD1,TGTGCCAGCAGCCACGCAGGGGGCGAGTACGAGCAGTACTTC,CASSHAGGEYEQYF
TRBJ2-1,TRBV12-3/TRBV12-4,many,TRBD2,TGTGCCAGCAGCACTAGCGGGATCTACAATGAGCAGTTCTTC,CASSTSGIYNEQFF
TRBJ2-7,TRBV6-5,.,.,TGTGCCAGCAGTCCGTGGCGGGGTTACGAGCAGTACTTC,CASSPWRGYEQYF
TRBJ2-5,TRBV18,few,TRBD1,TGTGCCAGCTCACCAGGGGACAGGTTCGAGACCCAGTACTTC,CASSPGDRFETQYF
TRBJ2-3,TRBV18,few,.,TGTGCCAGCTCCCCCGTTAATACAGATACGCAGTATTTT,CASSPVNTDTQYF
TRBJ2-1,TRBV4-2,many,.,TGTGCCAGCAGCCAAGAACAGGGTTCCTACAATGAGCAGTTCTTC,CASSQEQGSYNEQFF
TRBJ1-6,TRBV4-3,many,.,TGCGCCAGCAGCCCGGGACACCCGGGGAATTCACCCCTCCACTTT,CASSPGHPGNSPLHF
TRBJ2-6,TRBV7-2,few,.,TGTGCCAGCAGCTTAGCGGGAAACTCTGGGGCCAACGTCCTGACTTTC,CASSLAGNSGANVLTF
TRBJ1-2,TRBV20-1,.,.,TGCAGTCTACTACACGCAGGGAGTGGTGGCTACACCTTC,CSLLHAGSGGYTF
TRBJ2-3,TRBV10-3,.,TRBD2,TGTGCCATGGAGGGGAGCGGGAGGGCCTTAGATACGCAGTATTTT,CAMEGSGRALDTQYF
TRBJ2-7,TRBV12-3/TRBV12-4,.,.,TGTGCCAGCGGGGGGGGACAGAGCTTTTACGAGCAGTACTTC,CASGGGQSFYEQYF
TRBJ2-7,TRBV28,many,.,TGTGCCAGCAGTCCATCGGCCTACGAGCAGTACTTC,CASSPSAYEQYF
TRBJ2-5,TRBV18,few,.,TGTGCCAGCTCACGGAGCCGGACCCTCGGGCGGGAGACCCAGTACTTC,CASSRSRTLGRETQYF
TRBJ2-7,TRBV6-9,.,TRBD1,TGTGCCAAACCTCCGGGACAGAATTACGAGCAGTACTTC,CAKPPGQNYEQYF
TRBJ2-7,TRBV7-9,few,.,TGTGCCAGCAGCGCAGACGTGGCGGAGCAGTACTTC,CASSADVAEQYF
TRBJ2-6,TRBV5-1,.,.,TGCGCCAGCAGCTTGGCCGAAAACGTCCTGACTTTC,CASSLAENVLTF
TRBJ2-2,TRBV2,.,TRBD1,TGTGCCAGCAGACGACAGGGGGCGCGCACCGGGGAGCTGTTTTTT,CASRRQGARTGELFF
TRBJ2-3,TRBV20-1,.,TRBD2,TGCAGTGCTAAAGCCCCTAGCGGCGGCACAGATACGCAGTATTTT,CSAKAPSGGTDTQYF
TRBJ2-6,TRBV2,few,.,TGTGCCAGCAGTCCGTACCTACTGACGTCTGGGGCCAACGTCCTGACTTTC,CASSPYLLTSGANVLTF
TRBJ1-1,TRBV7-9,few,.,TGTGCCAGCAGCTTAACCTCAGGCTACGGGACTGAAGCTTTCTTT,CASSLTSGYGTEAFF
TRBJ2-7,TRBV5-1,few,.,TGCGCCAGCAGAAAACTCGGGACTGTAACCTACGAGCAGTACTTC,CASRKLGTVTYEQYF